This TCR beta chain was identified in a study of blood T cell repertoires in COVID-19. Study-level information: COVID-19 samples from acute and convalescent phases originated in the United States, Italy and Spain.

Germline V gene sequence: CDR1 SGHTA, CDR2 FQGNSA. V trimming: 5 bases; J trimming: 2 bases; junction bases outside the gene matches: 9. This CDR3 contains 16 residues. Clones were sequenced by immunoSEQ multiplex PCR, and TCRdb holds only the in-frame ones, with some missing. The sample records around 300,000 clones, more than 75% being singletons. This clone was observed a few times. Sequences were obtained from PBMCs or T cells enriched from blood (not recorded which). The clonotype originates from a woman between 55 and 75 years old in a cohort exposed to, infected with or recovered from COVID-19 (not recorded which). The chain carries TRBV7-2 and TRBJ2-1; 7 bases line up with TRBD2. The CDR3, as DNA: TGTGCCAGCAGCCCCGAGGGTAGCGGGCCCTACAATGAGCAGTTCTTC. Amino acids: CASSPEGSGPYNEQFF.